This T cell receptor beta chain was recovered during a study of blood T cell repertoires in COVID-19. Study-wide context: Acute-phase and convalescent COVID-19 samples originated in the United States, Italy and Spain. Sources were T cells, B-cell-depleted T cells, or PBMCs; the material itself was cDNA or gDNA.

Authors' analysis steps: It was from reference gene primer amplification that nucleated cell counts were estimated. The table came from immunoSEQ multiplex PCR; TCRdb's copy has only in-frame clones and leaves some out. V and J calls and clone size come straight from that table; D and trimming were deduced from the DNA. This table holds approximately 150,000 clones, less than 90% found once. V lost 0 bases, J lost 6 bases, and 8 bases lay in between. The CDR3 covers 12 residues. CDR1 and CDR2 (germline): GTSNPN, SVGIG (reference sequence). The specimen sequenced was peripheral blood. The V call is TRBV30, the J call TRBJ1-2, with D unclear. The receptor was derived from a human donor with COVID-19, enrolled during active disease. The donor label of this sample is uncertain. The CDR3 protein is CAWSVRGDGYTF. Written as DNA, the CDR3 is TGTGCCTGGAGTGTCCGGGGTGATGGCTACACCTTC.